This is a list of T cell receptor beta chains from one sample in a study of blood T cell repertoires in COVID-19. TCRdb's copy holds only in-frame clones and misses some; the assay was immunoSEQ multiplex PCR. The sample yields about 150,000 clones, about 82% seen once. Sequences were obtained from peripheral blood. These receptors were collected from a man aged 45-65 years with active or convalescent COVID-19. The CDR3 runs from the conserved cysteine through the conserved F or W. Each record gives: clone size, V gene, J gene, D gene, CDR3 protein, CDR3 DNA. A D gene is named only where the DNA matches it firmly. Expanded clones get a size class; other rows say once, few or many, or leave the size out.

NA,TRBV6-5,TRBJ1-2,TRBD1,CASSYDREGLYGYTF,TGTGCCAGCAGTTACGACAGGGAAGGACTATATGGCTACACCTTC
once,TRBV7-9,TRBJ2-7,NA,CASSPLETGQYF,TGTGCCAGCAGCCCACTGGAGACAGGGCAGTACTTC
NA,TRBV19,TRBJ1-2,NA,CASRSTGDYGYTF,TGTGCCAGTAGATCGACAGGAGACTATGGCTACACCTTC
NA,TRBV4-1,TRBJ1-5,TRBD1,CASSQEGQINQPQHF,TGCGCCAGCAGCCAAGAGGGACAGATCAATCAGCCCCAGCATTTT
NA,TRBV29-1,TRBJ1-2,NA,CSVGTGARGYTF,TGCAGCGTTGGTACTGGGGCCCGCGGCTACACCTTC
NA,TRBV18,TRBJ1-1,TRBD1,CASSQNRGPMNTEAFF,TGTGCCAGCTCCCAAAACAGGGGGCCCATGAACACTGAAGCTTTCTTT
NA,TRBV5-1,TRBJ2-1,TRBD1,CASRRDRPPYNEQFF,TGCGCCAGCAGACGGGACAGACCCCCCTACAATGAGCAGTTCTTC
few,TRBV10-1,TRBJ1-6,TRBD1,CVKDRESEPLHF,TGCGTCAAGGACAGGGAGAGTGAACCCCTCCACTTT
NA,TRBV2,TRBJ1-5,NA,CASSEWTDAQPQHF,TGTGCCAGCAGTGAATGGACAGACGCTCAGCCCCAGCATTTT
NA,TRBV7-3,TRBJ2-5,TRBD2,CASSPGGERGETQYF,TGTGCCAGCAGCCCCGGGGGGGAAAGGGGAGAGACCCAGTACTTC
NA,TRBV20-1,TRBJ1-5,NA,CSASEPGQPQHF,TGCAGTGCTAGTGAGCCCGGGCAGCCCCAGCATTTT
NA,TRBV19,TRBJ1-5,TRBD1,CASSIDGTGVMAQHF,TGTGCCAGTAGTATTGATGGGACAGGGGTTATGGCCCAGCATTTT
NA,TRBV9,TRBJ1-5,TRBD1,CASSATGQSNQPQHF,TGTGCCAGCAGCGCAACGGGACAGTCTAATCAGCCCCAGCATTTT
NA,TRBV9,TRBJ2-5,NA,CASSNGVVETQYF,TGTGCCAGCAGCAACGGGGTGGTTGAGACCCAGTACTTC
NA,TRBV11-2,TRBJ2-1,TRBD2,CASTGLAGRSSYNEQFF,TGTGCCAGCACGGGACTAGCGGGACGAAGCTCCTACAATGAGCAGTTCTTC
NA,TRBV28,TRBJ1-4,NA,CASSRHPTNEKLFF,TGTGCCAGCAGTCGACACCCAACTAATGAAAAACTGTTTTTT
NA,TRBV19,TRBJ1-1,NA,CASSRPQGKGEAFF,TGTGCCAGTAGTAGACCTCAGGGTAAGGGTGAAGCTTTCTTT
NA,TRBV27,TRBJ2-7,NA,CASTLGGGMNEQYF,TGTGCCAGCACCCTAGGGGGCGGGATGAACGAGCAGTACTTC
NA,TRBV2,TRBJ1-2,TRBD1,CASSRDRVDYGYTF,TGTGCCAGCAGCCGGGACAGGGTAGACTATGGCTACACCTTC
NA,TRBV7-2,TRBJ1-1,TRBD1,CASSLQTGRGNTEAFF,TGTGCCAGCAGCTTACAGACAGGGCGCGGGAACACTGAAGCTTTCTTT
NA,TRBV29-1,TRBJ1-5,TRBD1,CSVRNGTGVGNQPQHF,TGCAGCGTCCGCAATGGGACAGGGGTGGGCAATCAGCCCCAGCATTTT
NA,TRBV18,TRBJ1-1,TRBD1,CASWTGGNMNTEAFF,TGTGCCAGCTGGACAGGGGGAAACATGAATACTGAAGCTTTCTTT
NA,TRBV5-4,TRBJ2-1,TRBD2,CASGLAGAGYEQFF,TGTGCCAGCGGACTAGCGGGAGCGGGGTATGAGCAGTTCTTC
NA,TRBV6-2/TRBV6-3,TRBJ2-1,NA,CASSYVAGQYNEQFF,TGTGCCAGCAGTTACGTGGCGGGCCAATACAATGAGCAGTTCTTC
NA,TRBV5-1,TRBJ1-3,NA,CASSLVGARGNTIYF,TGCGCCAGCAGCTTGGTTGGGGCGCGGGGAAACACCATATATTTT
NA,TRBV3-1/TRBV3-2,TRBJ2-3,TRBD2,CASSRPQRGVPDTQYF,TGTGCCAGCAGCCGGCCTCAGCGGGGGGTTCCAGATACGCAGTATTTT
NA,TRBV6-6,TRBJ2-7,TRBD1,CASSPYKATGSSYEQYF,TGTGCCAGCAGTCCTTATAAAGCGACAGGGTCTTCCTACGAGCAGTACTTC
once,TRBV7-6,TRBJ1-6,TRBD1,CASSQYVRDSSYNSPLHF,TGTGCCAGCAGCCAATATGTGCGGGACAGCTCCTATAATTCACCCCTCCACTTT
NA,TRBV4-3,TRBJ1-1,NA,CASSQGQRTEAFF,TGCGCCAGCAGCCAAGGGCAGCGCACTGAAGCTTTCTTT
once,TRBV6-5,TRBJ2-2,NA,CASSSDSNTGELFF,TGTGCCAGCAGTTCGGACTCGAACACCGGGGAGCTGTTTTTT
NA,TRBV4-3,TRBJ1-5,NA,CASSQGAYSNQPQHF,TGCGCCAGCAGCCAAGGTGCGTATAGCAATCAGCCCCAGCATTTT
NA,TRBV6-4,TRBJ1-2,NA,CASSELGGYGYTF,TGTGCCAGCAGTGAATTGGGCGGGTATGGCTACACCTTC
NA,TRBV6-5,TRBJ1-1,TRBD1,CASSRDRGRVEAFF,TGTGCCAGCAGTCGGGACAGGGGGCGCGTTGAAGCTTTCTTT
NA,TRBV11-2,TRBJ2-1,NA,CASSSRSRTEQFF,TGTGCCAGCAGCTCCCGGAGCAGGACAGAGCAGTTCTTC
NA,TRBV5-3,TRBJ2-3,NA,CARSLAPLAQNLTDTQYF,TGTGCCAGAAGCTTGGCCCCCCTGGCCCAGAACCTCACAGATACGCAGTATTTT
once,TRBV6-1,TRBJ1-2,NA,CASSELESSSGYTF,TGTGCCAGCAGTGAATTGGAGTCCTCTAGTGGCTACACCTTC
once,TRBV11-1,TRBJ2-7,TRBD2,CASSRPSSGSYEQYF,TGTGCCAGCAGCCGTCCCTCTAGCGGGAGTTACGAGCAGTACTTC
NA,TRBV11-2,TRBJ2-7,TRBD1,CASSLVGWGQGAHGQYF,TGTGCCAGCAGCTTAGTTGGGTGGGGACAGGGGGCCCATGGGCAGTACTTC
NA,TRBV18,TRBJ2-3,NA,CASSLGLSPDTQYF,TGTGCCAGCTCACTGGGACTCAGCCCTGATACGCAGTATTTT
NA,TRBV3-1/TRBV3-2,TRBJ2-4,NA,CASSQDRLANIQYF,TGTGCCAGCAGCCAAGATCGGCTAGCGAACATTCAGTACTTC
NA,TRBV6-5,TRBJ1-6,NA,CASSRQYSPLHF,TGTGCCAGCAGCCGACAGTATTCACCCCTCCACTTT
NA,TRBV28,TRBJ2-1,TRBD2,CASRPLAGGHPFF,TGTGCCAGCAGACCACTAGCGGGGGGGCATCCGTTCTTC
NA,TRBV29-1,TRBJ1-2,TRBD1,CSVTRQGPDYGYTF,TGCAGCGTTACTAGACAGGGCCCCGACTATGGCTACACCTTC
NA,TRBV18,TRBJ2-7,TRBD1,CASSPGTGSYEQYF,TGTGCCAGCTCGCCCGGGACAGGGTCCTACGAGCAGTACTTC
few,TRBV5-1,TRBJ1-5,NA,CASSVEASNQPQHF,TGCGCCAGCTCGGTGGAGGCGAGCAATCAGCCCCAGCATTTT
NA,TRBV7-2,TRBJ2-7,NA,CASSLGAYEQYF,TGTGCCAGCAGCTTAGGAGCCTACGAGCAGTACTTC
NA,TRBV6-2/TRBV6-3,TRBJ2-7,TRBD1,CASSLGQGYEQYF,TGTGCCAGCAGCTTGGGACAGGGTTACGAGCAGTACTTC
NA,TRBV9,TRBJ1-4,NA,CASSSARATNEKLFF,TGTGCCAGCAGCTCGGCCAGGGCAACTAATGAAAAACTGTTTTTT
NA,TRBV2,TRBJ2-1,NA,CASIRDYNEQFF,TGTGCCAGCATCAGGGACTACAATGAGCAGTTCTTC
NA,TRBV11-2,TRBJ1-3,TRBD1,CASSLTGGGNTIYF,TGTGCCAGCAGCTTAACAGGGGGTGGAAACACCATATATTTT
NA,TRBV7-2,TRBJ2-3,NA,CASSLPGTDTQYF,TGTGCCAGCAGCTTACCAGGCACAGATACGCAGTATTTT
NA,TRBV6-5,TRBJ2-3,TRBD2,CASSYSNSGAGDTQYF,TGTGCCAGCAGTTACTCGAATAGCGGGGCGGGAGATACGCAGTATTTT
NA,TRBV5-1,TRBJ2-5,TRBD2,CASSLFFSGGPQETQYF,TGCGCCAGCAGCTTGTTTTTTAGCGGGGGGCCCCAAGAGACCCAGTACTTC
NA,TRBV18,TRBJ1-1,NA,CASSPPSRANEAFF,TGTGCCAGCTCACCACCGAGCAGGGCCAATGAAGCTTTCTTT
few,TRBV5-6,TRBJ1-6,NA,CASSPTAGLFNSPLHF,TGTGCCAGCAGCCCTACAGCAGGACTTTTTAATTCACCCCTCCACTTT